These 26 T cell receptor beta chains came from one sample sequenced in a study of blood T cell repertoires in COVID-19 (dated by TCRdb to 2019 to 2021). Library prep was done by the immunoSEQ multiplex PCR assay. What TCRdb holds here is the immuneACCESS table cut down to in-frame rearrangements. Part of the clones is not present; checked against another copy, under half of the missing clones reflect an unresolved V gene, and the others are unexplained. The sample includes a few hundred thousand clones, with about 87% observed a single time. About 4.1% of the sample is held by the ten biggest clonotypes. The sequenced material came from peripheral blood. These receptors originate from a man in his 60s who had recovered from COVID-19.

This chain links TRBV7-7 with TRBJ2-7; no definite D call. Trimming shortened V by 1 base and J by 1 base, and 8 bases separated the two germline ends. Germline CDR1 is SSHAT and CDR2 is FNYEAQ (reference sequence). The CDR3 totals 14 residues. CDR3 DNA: TGTGCCAGCAGCTTAGACCCGGGTTCCTACGAGCAGTACTTC. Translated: CASSLDPGSYEQYF.

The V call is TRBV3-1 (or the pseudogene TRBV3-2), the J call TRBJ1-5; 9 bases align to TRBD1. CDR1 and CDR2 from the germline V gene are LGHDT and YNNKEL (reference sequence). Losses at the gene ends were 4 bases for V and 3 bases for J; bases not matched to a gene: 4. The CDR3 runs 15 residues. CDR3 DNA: TGTGCCAGCAGCCTCGGACAGGGGCCCAATCAGCCCCAGCATTTT. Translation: CASSLGQGPNQPQHF.

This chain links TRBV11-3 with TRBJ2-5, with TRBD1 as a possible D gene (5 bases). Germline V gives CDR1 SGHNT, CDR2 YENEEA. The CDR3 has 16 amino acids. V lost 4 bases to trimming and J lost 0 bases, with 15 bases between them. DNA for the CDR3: TGTGCCAGCAGCTCTAAGGCGCAGGGATACCAAGAGACCCAGTACTTC. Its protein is CASSSKAQGYQETQYF.

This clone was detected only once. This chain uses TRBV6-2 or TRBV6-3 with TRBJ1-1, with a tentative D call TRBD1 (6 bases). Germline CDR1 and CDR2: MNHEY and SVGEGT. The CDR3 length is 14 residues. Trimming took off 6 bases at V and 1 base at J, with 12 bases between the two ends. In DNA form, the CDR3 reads TGTGCCAGCAGCAAACAGGGCCCGAACACTGAAGCTTTCTTT. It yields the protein CASSKQGPNTEAFF.

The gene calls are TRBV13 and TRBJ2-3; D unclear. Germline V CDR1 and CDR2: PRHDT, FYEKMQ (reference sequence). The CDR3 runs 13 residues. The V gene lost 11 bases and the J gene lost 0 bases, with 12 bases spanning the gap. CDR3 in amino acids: CASCSSSTDTQYF. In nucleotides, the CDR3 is TGTGCCTCCTGTTCCTCCAGCACAGATACGCAGTATTTT.

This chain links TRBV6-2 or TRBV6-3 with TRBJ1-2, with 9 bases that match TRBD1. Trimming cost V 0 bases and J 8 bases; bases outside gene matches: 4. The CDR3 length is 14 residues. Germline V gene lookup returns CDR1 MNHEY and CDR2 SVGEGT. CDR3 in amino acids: CASSYSRQGDGYTF. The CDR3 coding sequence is TGTGCCAGCAGTTACTCGCGACAGGGGGACGGCTACACCTTC.

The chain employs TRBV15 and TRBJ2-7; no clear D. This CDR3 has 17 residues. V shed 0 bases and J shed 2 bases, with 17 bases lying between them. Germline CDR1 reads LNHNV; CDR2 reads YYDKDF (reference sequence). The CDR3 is CATSRDVGRGQTYEQYF. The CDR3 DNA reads TGTGCCACCAGCAGAGATGTAGGAAGAGGCCAAACCTACGAGCAGTACTTC.

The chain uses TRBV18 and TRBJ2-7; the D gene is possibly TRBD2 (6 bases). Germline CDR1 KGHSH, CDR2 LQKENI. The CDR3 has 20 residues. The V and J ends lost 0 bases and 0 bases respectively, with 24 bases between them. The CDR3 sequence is CASSPPGPKWDLSASYEQYF. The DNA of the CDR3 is TGTGCCAGCTCACCACCGGGACCTAAATGGGACTTATCGGCCTCCTACGAGCAGTACTTC.

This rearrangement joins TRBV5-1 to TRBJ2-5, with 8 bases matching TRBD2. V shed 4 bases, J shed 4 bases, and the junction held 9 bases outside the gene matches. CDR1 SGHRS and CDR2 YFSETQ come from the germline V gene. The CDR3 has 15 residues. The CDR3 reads CASSPTGLEVETQYF. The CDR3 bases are TGCGCCAGCAGCCCCACGGGACTAGAGGTAGAGACCCAGTACTTC.

The CDR3 spells CATSDSGTGAYEQYF. CDR3 nucleotides: TGTGCCACCAGTGATTCCGGGACAGGAGCCTACGAGCAGTACTTC. The chain combines TRBV24-1 with TRBJ2-7; 8 bases match TRBD1. The length of the CDR3 is 15 residues. The ends lost 2 bases at V and 2 bases at J; junction bases unmatched: 4. The germline CDR1 and CDR2 sequences are KGHDR and SFDVKD.

In nucleotides, the CDR3 is TGCGCCAGCAGCTCACTCTCCTACGAGCAGTACTTC. This encodes CASSSLSYEQYF. The rearrangement joins TRBV5-1 to TRBJ2-7, with unresolved D. V lost 3 bases and J 0 bases, leaving 4 bases between the germline ends. Germline CDR1 SGHRS, CDR2 YFSETQ. This CDR3 is built from 12 residues.

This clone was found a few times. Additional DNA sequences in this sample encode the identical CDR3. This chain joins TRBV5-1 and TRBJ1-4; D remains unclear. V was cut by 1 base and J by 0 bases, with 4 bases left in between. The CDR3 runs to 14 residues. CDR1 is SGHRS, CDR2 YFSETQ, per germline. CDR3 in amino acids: CASSLSATNEKLFF. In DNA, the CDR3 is TGCGCCAGCAGCTTGTCTGCAACTAATGAAAAACTGTTTTTT.

This chain's CDR3 is CASNLSGGPSYEQYF. CDR3 sequence (DNA): TGTGCCAGCAACCTTTCAGGGGGACCCTCCTACGAGCAGTACTTC. This chain uses TRBV6-6 with TRBJ2-7, with TRBD1 matching 7 bases. The CDR3 is 15 amino acids. The germline V gene encodes CDR1 MNHNY and CDR2 SVGAGI (reference sequence). V lost 7 bases and J lost 0; bases outside the gene matches: 9.

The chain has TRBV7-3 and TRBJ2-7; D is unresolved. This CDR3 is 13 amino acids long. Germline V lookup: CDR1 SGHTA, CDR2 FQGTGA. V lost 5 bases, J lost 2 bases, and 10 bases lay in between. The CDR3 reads CASSVSETYEQYF. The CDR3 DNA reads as TGTGCCAGCAGCGTAAGCGAGACCTACGAGCAGTACTTC.

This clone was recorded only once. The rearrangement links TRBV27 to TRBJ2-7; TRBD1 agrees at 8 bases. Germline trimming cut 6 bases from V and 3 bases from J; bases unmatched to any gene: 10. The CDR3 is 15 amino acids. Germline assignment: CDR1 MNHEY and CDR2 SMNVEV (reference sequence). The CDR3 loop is CASSSAGGTIYEQYF. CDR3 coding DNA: TGTGCCAGCAGCTCCGCAGGGGGCACTATCTACGAGCAGTACTTC.

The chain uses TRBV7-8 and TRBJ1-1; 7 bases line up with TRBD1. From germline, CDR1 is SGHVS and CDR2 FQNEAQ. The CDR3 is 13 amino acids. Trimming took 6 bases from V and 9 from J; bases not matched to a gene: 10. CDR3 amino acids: CASRTTGKGKAFF. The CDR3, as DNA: TGTGCCAGCAGAACGACAGGGAAGGGTAAAGCTTTCTTT.

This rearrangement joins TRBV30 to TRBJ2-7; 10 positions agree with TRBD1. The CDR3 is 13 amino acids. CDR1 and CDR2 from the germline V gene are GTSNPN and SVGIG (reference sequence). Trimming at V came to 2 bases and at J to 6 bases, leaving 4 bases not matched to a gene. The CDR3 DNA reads TGTGCCTGGAGTCTCGACAGGGGGCGCGAGCAGTACTTC. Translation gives CAWSLDRGREQYF.

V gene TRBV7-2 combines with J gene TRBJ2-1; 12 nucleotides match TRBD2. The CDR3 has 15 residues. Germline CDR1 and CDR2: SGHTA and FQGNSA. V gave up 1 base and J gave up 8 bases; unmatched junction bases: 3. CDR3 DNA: TGTGCCAGCAGCTTAGTTGGGACTAGCGGGTATGAGCAGTTCTTC. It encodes CASSLVGTSGYEQFF.

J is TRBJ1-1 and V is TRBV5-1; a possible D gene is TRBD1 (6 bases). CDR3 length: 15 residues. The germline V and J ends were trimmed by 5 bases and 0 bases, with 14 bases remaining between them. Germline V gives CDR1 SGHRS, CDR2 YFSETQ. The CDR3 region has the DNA TGCGCCAGCAGAACCTTTTCAGGGGTGAACACTGAAGCTTTCTTT. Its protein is CASRTFSGVNTEAFF.

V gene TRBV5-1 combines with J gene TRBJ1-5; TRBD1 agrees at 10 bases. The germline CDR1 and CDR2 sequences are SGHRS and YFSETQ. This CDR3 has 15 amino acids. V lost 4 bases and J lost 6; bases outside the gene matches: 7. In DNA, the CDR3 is TGCGCCAGCAGCACCGGGACAGGGGTTGGTCAGCCCCAGCATTTT. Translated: CASSTGTGVGQPQHF.

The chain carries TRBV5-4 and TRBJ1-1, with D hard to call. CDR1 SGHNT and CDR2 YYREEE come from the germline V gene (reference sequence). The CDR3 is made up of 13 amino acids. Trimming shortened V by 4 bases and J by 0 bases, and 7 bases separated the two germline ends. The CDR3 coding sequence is TGTGCCAGCAGCCCCGAGGTGAACACTGAAGCTTTCTTT. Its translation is CASSPEVNTEAFF.

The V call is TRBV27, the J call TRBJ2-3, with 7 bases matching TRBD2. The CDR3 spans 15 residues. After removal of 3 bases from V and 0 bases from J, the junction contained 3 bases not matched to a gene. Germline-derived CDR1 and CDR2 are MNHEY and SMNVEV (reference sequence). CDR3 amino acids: CASSFFGGSTDTQYF. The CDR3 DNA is TGTGCCAGCAGTTTTTTCGGGGGGAGCACAGATACGCAGTATTTT.

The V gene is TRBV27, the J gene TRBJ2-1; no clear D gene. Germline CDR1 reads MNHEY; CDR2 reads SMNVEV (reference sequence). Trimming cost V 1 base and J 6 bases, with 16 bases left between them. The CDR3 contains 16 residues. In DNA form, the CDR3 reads TGTGCCAGCAGTTTATACCCCTCGTTGTGGAGCAATGAGCAGTTCTTC. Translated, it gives CASSLYPSLWSNEQFF.

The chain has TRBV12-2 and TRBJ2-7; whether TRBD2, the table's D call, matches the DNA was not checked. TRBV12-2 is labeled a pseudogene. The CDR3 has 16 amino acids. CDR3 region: CASRFSTAKGGYEQYF. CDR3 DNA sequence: TGTGCAAGTCGCTTCTCGACGGCCAAGGGCGGGTACGAGCAGTACTTC.

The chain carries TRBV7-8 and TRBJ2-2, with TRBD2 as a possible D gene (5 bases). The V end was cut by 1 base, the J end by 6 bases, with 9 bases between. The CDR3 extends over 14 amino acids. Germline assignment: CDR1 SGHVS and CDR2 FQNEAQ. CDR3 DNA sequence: TGTGCCAGCAGCTTAGTTTCCGGGGCCGGGGAGCTGTTTTTT. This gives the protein CASSLVSGAGELFF.

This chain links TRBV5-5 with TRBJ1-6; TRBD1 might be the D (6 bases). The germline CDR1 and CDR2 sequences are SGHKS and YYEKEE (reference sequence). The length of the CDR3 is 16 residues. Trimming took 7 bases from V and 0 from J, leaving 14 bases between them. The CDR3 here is CASLRTVSSYNSPLHF. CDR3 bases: TGTGCCAGCTTGCGGACAGTCAGCTCCTATAATTCACCCCTCCACTTT.